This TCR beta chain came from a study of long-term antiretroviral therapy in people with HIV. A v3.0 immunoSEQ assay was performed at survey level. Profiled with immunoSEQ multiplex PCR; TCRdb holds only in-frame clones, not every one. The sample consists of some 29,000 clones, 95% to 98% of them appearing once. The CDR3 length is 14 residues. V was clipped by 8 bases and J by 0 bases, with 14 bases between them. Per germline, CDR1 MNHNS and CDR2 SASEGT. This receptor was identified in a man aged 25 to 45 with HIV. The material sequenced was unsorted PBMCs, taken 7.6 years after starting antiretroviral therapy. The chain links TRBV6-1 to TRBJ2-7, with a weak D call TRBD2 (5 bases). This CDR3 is CASPEVEGSYEQYF. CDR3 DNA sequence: TGTGCCAGCCCCGAGGTTGAGGGCTCCTACGAGCAGTACTTC.